The rows below give T cell receptor beta chains drawn from one sample of a study of T cell responses to AZD1222 COVID-19 vaccine. Data came from immunoSEQ multiplex PCR; TCRdb stores just in-frame clones and leaves some out. The repertoire holds 100,000 or so clones, with about 87% as singletons. The sequences come from peripheral blood, collected on day 0 of MenACWY control vaccination. The receptors here all came from an adult in good health. Both conserved end residues are part of each CDR3. The D gene is left open where the match is weak. Clone size is stated in some rows and not others, as once, few, many or a class when expanded.

cdr3_nt cdr3_aa d_call j_call v_call clone_size
TGCGCCAGCAGCTTTGACGGGAACACTGAAGCTTTCTTT CASSFDGNTEAFF NA TRBJ1-1 TRBV5-1 NA
TGTGCCAGCAGCGTAGGGGGAAACGATTCACCCCTCCACTTT CASSVGGNDSPLHF NA TRBJ1-6 TRBV9 NA
TGTGCCAGCAGTTTGGGGGGCGCAATTAGTGGCTACACCTTC CASSLGGAISGYTF NA TRBJ1-2 TRBV27 NA
TGTGCCAGCAGTTACTGGACAGGGGACAGCAATCAGCCCCAGCATTTT CASSYWTGDSNQPQHF TRBD1 TRBJ1-5 TRBV6-2/TRBV6-3 NA
TGTGCCAGCAGCTTAGATCTTCGCGCAGATACGCAGTATTTT CASSLDLRADTQYF NA TRBJ2-3 TRBV7-9 NA
TGTGCCAGCAGCCCGGGGGGCAGAAACACTGAAGCTTTCTTT CASSPGGRNTEAFF NA TRBJ1-1 TRBV5-4 NA
TGTGCCTGGAGTAACCCCCCTCAGCGGGACGAGCAGTACTTC CAWSNPPQRDEQYF NA TRBJ2-7 TRBV30 NA
TGCGCCAGCAGCTTGGGGGGAGGAACCTACGAGCAGTACTTC CASSLGGGTYEQYF NA TRBJ2-7 TRBV5-1 once
TGTGCCAGCAGGCCCGGTCGCTCCTATAATTCACCCCTCCACTTT CASRPGRSYNSPLHF NA TRBJ1-6 TRBV27 NA
TGTGCCAGCAGTTCCCTCTGGCAGGGCCCGCAGTATTTT CASSSLWQGPQYF NA TRBJ2-3 TRBV27 NA
TGTGCCAGCAGTTACTCGACGGGTATGCAGTACTTC CASSYSTGMQYF NA TRBJ2-7 TRBV6-2/TRBV6-3 NA
TGTGCCAGCAGCCAAGAGACAGGGTCAGGAGAGACCCAGTACTTC CASSQETGSGETQYF TRBD1 TRBJ2-5 TRBV4-2 NA
TGTGCCAGCAGCTTAGATCTGAGGCGGGGAACCGGGGAGCTGTTTTTT CASSLDLRRGTGELFF NA TRBJ2-2 TRBV11-3 NA
TGTGCCAGCAGCTCCGAAGGTACAGTAGATCAGCCCCAGCATTTT CASSSEGTVDQPQHF NA TRBJ1-5 TRBV7-2 NA
TGTGCCAGCAGCCCGGGACAGAGCTCTGGAAACACCATATATTTT CASSPGQSSGNTIYF TRBD1 TRBJ1-3 TRBV28 NA
TGTGCCAGCAGCGTAGGCAGGGGCGGAAGCTACACCTTC CASSVGRGGSYTF NA TRBJ1-2 TRBV9 NA
TGTGCCAGCAGCCCTACCACCGGGACTAGCGGGGGCCTGACCCAGTACTTC CASSPTTGTSGGLTQYF TRBD2 TRBJ2-5 TRBV3-1/TRBV3-2 NA
TGTGCCAGCAGTTACGGGGCCAAAGAGACCCAGTACTTC CASSYGAKETQYF NA TRBJ2-5 TRBV6-2/TRBV6-3 few
TGCGCCAGCAGCCCCACACAGGGCTCCTACGAGCAGTACTTC CASSPTQGSYEQYF NA TRBJ2-7 TRBV5-1 NA
TGTGCCAGCTCCCCAGATCAGAACACCGGGGAGCTGTTTTTT CASSPDQNTGELFF NA TRBJ2-2 TRBV18 NA
TGTGCCATCAGAGCCACAGAAGAGCAGTACTTC CAIRATEEQYF NA TRBJ2-7 TRBV10-3 NA
TGTGCCAGCAGTTACTCCGGGGGCCCGAACACTGAAGCTTTCTTT CASSYSGGPNTEAFF NA TRBJ1-1 TRBV6-2/TRBV6-3 NA
TGTGCCATCAGTGGCCGGGGGGTAGGCTATGGCTACACCTTC CAISGRGVGYGYTF NA TRBJ1-2 TRBV10-3 NA
TGTGCCAGCAGCCTGGGACATCTGAACACTGAAGCTTTCTTT CASSLGHLNTEAFF NA TRBJ1-1 TRBV3-1/TRBV3-2 NA
TGCGCCAGCAGTGAGAACCAGGGTAACGGGGAGCTGTTTTTT CASSENQGNGELFF NA TRBJ2-2 TRBV10-1 NA
TGTGCCAGCAGTCCACAGGGCACGAATTCACCCCTCCACTTT CASSPQGTNSPLHF NA TRBJ1-6 TRBV11-2 NA
TGTGCCAGCAGCTTAGCGGGGGTCCTGGGAAACACCATATATTTT CASSLAGVLGNTIYF NA TRBJ1-3 TRBV7-8 NA
TGTGCCAGCAGCTTAGGGCGGGCCAACGTCCTGACTTTC CASSLGRANVLTF NA TRBJ2-6 TRBV7-3 NA
TGTGCCAGCAGTTTTGGGCAGGACTACGAGCAGTACTTC CASSFGQDYEQYF NA TRBJ2-7 TRBV6-5 NA
TGTGCCTGGGGCCTACAGGGCCTATCCCCCCGGGAGCTGTTTTTT CAWGLQGLSPRELFF NA TRBJ2-2 TRBV30 once
TGCGCCAGCAGCGAAAGGACAGGCGCCCTGAACACTGAAGCTTTCTTT CASSERTGALNTEAFF TRBD1 TRBJ1-1 TRBV5-1 NA
TGTGCCAGCTCACCAGAGTTAGCGGGATTAAATGAGCAGTTCTTC CASSPELAGLNEQFF TRBD2 TRBJ2-1 TRBV18 few
TGTGCCAGCAGTATTGACGGGAGAATTCAAGAGACCCAGTACTTC CASSIDGRIQETQYF NA TRBJ2-5 TRBV2 NA
TGCGCCAGCAGCTTGTTAGGAAACACTGAAGCTTTCTTT CASSLLGNTEAFF NA TRBJ1-1 TRBV5-1 NA
TGTGCCAGCAAATTCACGGTGAACACTGAAGCTTTCTTT CASKFTVNTEAFF NA TRBJ1-1 TRBV6-5 NA
TGTGCCAGCAGCTTGGCAGGGGATAAACTGTTTTTT CASSLAGDKLFF NA TRBJ1-4 TRBV5-4 NA
TGTGCCAGCAGCTTCGGGACATTTGAAAACACCATATATTTT CASSFGTFENTIYF NA TRBJ1-3 TRBV7-8 few
TGTGCCAGTGAGGACAGGGTTGGTCAGCCCCAGCATTTT CASEDRVGQPQHF TRBD1 TRBJ1-5 TRBV19 NA
TGTGCCAGCAGTTTTCTGAACACCGGGGAGCTGTTTTTT CASSFLNTGELFF NA TRBJ2-2 TRBV27 NA
TGTGCCAGCAGCTTAACGGGTGGGGGCTACACCTTC CASSLTGGGYTF NA TRBJ1-2 TRBV7-3 NA
TGTGCCAGTAGTATAGGTTCAGGTTCTCAGCCCCAGCATTTT CASSIGSGSQPQHF NA TRBJ1-5 TRBV19 once
TGTGCCAGCAGCTTAGCGGGACTAGCGGGAGAAGAGCAGTTCTTC CASSLAGLAGEEQFF TRBD2 TRBJ2-1 TRBV7-2 NA
TGTGCCATCAGTGGGAGCGTCACTGGACTAGCGGGAGTTAACCACAATGAGCAGTTCTTC CAISGSVTGLAGVNHNEQFF TRBD2 TRBJ2-1 TRBV10-3 NA
TGTGCCAGCAGTTCCTCCTCTGGAAACACCATATATTTT CASSSSSGNTIYF NA TRBJ1-3 TRBV12-3/TRBV12-4 NA
TGTGCCAGCAGCTCCGGGACAGATAGCAATCAGCCCCAGCATTTT CASSSGTDSNQPQHF TRBD1 TRBJ1-5 TRBV5-4 NA
TGCGCCAGCAGCCCGGGGACAGGGGGGTTCTACGAGCAGTACTTC CASSPGTGGFYEQYF TRBD1 TRBJ2-7 TRBV4-3 NA
TGTGCCAGCGTACAGGGCTACGAGCAGTACTTC CASVQGYEQYF NA TRBJ2-7 TRBV28 NA
TGTGCCAGCAGCCAGGGGGCAGGCTATGGCTACACCTTC CASSQGAGYGYTF TRBD1 TRBJ1-2 TRBV5-5 NA
TGTGCCAGCAGCTTTTCGGCAGGGGAAGAAGGCTACACCTTC CASSFSAGEEGYTF NA TRBJ1-2 TRBV7-9 few
TGTGCCAGCCGGACTAGTGCGGCCGGCACGCAGTATTTT CASRTSAAGTQYF TRBD2 TRBJ2-3 TRBV5-8 NA
TGTGCCAGCAGTCAAGACTCCGTCGAAGCTTTCTTT CASSQDSVEAFF NA TRBJ1-1 TRBV6-4 NA
TGCGCCAGCAGCTTCGAGGGGCACACTGAAGCTTTCTTT CASSFEGHTEAFF NA TRBJ1-1 TRBV5-1 few
TGCGCCAGCAGTGACCCCAGCGGCGGGGATGAGCAGTTCTTC CASSDPSGGDEQFF NA TRBJ2-1 TRBV10-1 NA
TGTGCCAGCAGTTTACGAGAAAAACTGTTTTTT CASSLREKLFF NA TRBJ1-4 TRBV28 NA
TGTGCCAGCAGCGAATACAGGGCGTCCACCGGGGAGCTGTTTTTT CASSEYRASTGELFF NA TRBJ2-2 TRBV13 NA
TGCGCCAGCAGCCAAGATCTTATGTCAGGGTCGGTTGGTCAGCCCCAGCATTTT CASSQDLMSGSVGQPQHF NA TRBJ1-5 TRBV4-1 few
TGTGCCACCAGTGATTTATCGCGGGGTCCCCAGTTCTTC CATSDLSRGPQFF NA TRBJ2-1 TRBV24-1 NA
TGTGCCAGCTCACCACCGTCTGGGGGTGGGGAGCAGTACTTC CASSPPSGGGEQYF NA TRBJ2-7 TRBV18 NA
TGTGCCAGCAGGTTTCCCGGACTAGCGGGAGGGCCTGGCACCGGGGAGCTGTTTTTT CASRFPGLAGGPGTGELFF TRBD2 TRBJ2-2 TRBV7-9 NA